This passage covers 10 T cell receptor beta chains from one sample sequenced in a study of breast tumors, draining lymph nodes, adjacent tissues. TCRdb re-called the multiplex PCR reads through MiXCR, storing one row per CDR3 protein. In the table there are about 180,000 distinct CDR3 sequences, roughly a third of which are singletons. Samples came from axillary lymph nodes draining the breast cancer. Sample: axillary lymph node tissue. These receptors came from a female donor with breast cancer. Some clones in this sample may be carry-over from other donors' samples.

This clonotype was recorded many times. The rearrangement uses TRBV19 and TRBJ2-2, with 9 positions matching TRBD2. CDR1 is LNHDA and CDR2 is SQIVND in the germline V gene (reference sequence). Losses at the gene ends were 4 bases for V and 6 bases for J; bases not matched to a gene: 3. The CDR3 has 14 amino acids. The CDR3 is CASSTGLAAGELFF. The CDR3 coding sequence is TGTGCCAGTAGTACGGGACTAGCTGCCGGGGAGCTGTTTTTT.

This clonotype came up many times. The V call is TRBV28, the J call TRBJ1-2, with 11 bases that match TRBD1. Trimming cost V 6 bases and J 3 bases; bases outside gene matches: 9. This CDR3 is 16 amino acids long. Germline V gives CDR1 MDHEN, CDR2 SYDVKM. As DNA, the CDR3 is TGTGCCAGCAGACCCAAGGACAGGGGGCCTGACTATGGCTACACCTTC. Protein sequence: CASRPKDRGPDYGYTF.

This clonotype was recorded at least ten times. This rearrangement joins TRBV7-2 to TRBJ1-5; no definite D call. Germline CDR1 and CDR2: SGHTA and FQGNSA. Trimming pared 5 bases from V and 0 bases from J, leaving 5 bases between. The CDR3 spans 13 residues. CDR3 loop: CASSPDSNQPQHF. The CDR3 coding sequence is TGTGCCAGCAGCCCAGATAGCAATCAGCCCCAGCATTTT.

This clonotype was seen ten or more times. The rearrangement uses TRBV7-2 and TRBJ1-2; D remains unclear. V lost 6 bases and J lost 8, with 13 bases in between. This CDR3 has 12 residues. The germline V gene has CDR1 SGHTA and CDR2 FQGNSA. CDR3 region: CASRSAPEGYTF. CDR3 nucleotides: TGTGCCAGCAGGTCCGCCCCGGAGGGCTACACCTTC.

This clonotype showed up many times. The rearrangement links TRBV7-9 to TRBJ1-3, with no clear D. In germline, CDR1 is SEHNR, CDR2 FQNEAQ (reference sequence). This CDR3 comprises 16 residues. V lost 5 bases, J lost 0 bases, and 14 bases lay in between. The chain's CDR3 is CASSPPGLNSGNTIYF. CDR3 in DNA: TGTGCCAGCAGCCCGCCCGGGCTCAACTCTGGAAACACCATATATTTT.

Of note for this clonotype: At one of its ends the junction is not consistent with the germline gene, which may arise from a read error. The genes are TRBV5-1 and TRBJ2-7; possible D gene TRBD1, 6 bases. The CDR3 runs to 13 residues. Germline V gives CDR1 SGHRS, CDR2 YFSETQ. The CDR3 DNA sequence: TGCGCCAGCATGGGCCCCGAGGGGGACGACCAGTACTTC. Translation gives CASMGPEGDDQYF. The whole variable domain, remainder taken from reference TRBV5-1 and TRBJ2-7, is KAGVTQTPRYLIKTRGQQVTLSCSPISGHRSVSWYQQTPGQGLQFLFEYFSETQRNKGNFPGRFSGRQFSNSRSEMNVSTLELGDSALYLCASMGPEGDDQYFGPGTRLTVT.

The chain links TRBV7-9 to TRBJ1-2; possible D gene TRBD1, 6 bases. The V gene's germline CDR1 is SEHNR and CDR2 FQNEAQ (reference sequence). The CDR3 has 17 amino acids. V lost 1 base, J lost 4 bases, and 19 bases lay in between. The CDR3 DNA reads as TGTGCCAGCAGCTTAGTTTCCGGGGCGGGAGGGGGCTATGGCTACACCTTC. Translation: CASSLVSGAGGGYGYTF.

To note about this clonotype: A much larger clone lies one base from this, so it may be a read error. The genes are TRBV6-2 or TRBV6-3 and TRBJ2-7; a weak D match, TRBD2 (5 bases). In germline, CDR1 is MNHEY, CDR2 SVGEGT. This CDR3 spans 14 amino acids. Trimming left V 5 bases short and J 7 bases short, with 18 bases between. The CDR3 sequence is CASSHSRPRGEQYF. The CDR3 DNA reads as TGTGCCAGCAGTCATTCTCGGCCGAGAGGGGAGCAGTACTTC.

As to this clonotype: The missing conserved phenylalanine or tryptophan at the end of this CDR3 makes a read error likely. The CDR3 DNA follows: TGCGCCAGCAGCGTAAGCGGGGGGGCGTCGGAGACCCAGTACCTC. Translating it yields CASSVSGGASETQYL. The J gene is TRBJ2-5, the V gene TRBV7-8; 10 nucleotides align to TRBD2. There are 15 residues in the CDR3. Germline V lookup: CDR1 SGHVS, CDR2 FQNEAQ.

On this clonotype: A read error may be the cause here, since a much bigger clone is one base away. The CDR3 bases are TGTGCCAGCAGTTTAGGGGGGAGGACCTACAATGAGCAGTTCTTC. Encoded protein: CASSLGGRTYNEQFF. This chain uses TRBV12-3 or TRBV12-4 with TRBJ2-1; D is perhaps TRBD2 (6 bases). V lost 1 base, J lost 2 bases, and 9 bases lay in between. This CDR3 spans 15 amino acids.